Presented here are 27 T cell receptor beta chains from one specimen sequenced in a study of human T cells and chemical hapten exposure. MiXCR, run by TCRdb on the RACE reads, gives a single entry per CDR3 protein. The data show about 160,000 distinct CDR3 sequences, roughly 25% seen once. Described time point: patch test 3, about 24 weeks after DPC sensitization. Treatment described: therapeutic diphenylcyclopropenone sensitization with weekly scalp DPC. This material consisted of whole blood, taken in connection with sensitization to the hapten diphenylcyclopropenone (DPC). All receptors derive from a woman younger than 35 with alopecia areata. Some clones in this sample may be carry-over from other donors' samples.

J is TRBJ2-1 and V is TRBV21-1. TRBV21-1 is a pseudogene segment. There are 15 residues in the CDR3. The CDR3 nucleotides are TGTGCCAGCAGCACGTTGTGTCTACGAAAAAATGAGCAGTTCTTC. Translation gives CASSTLCLRKNEQFF.

This clonotype turned up a few times. This chain links TRBV6-2 or TRBV6-3 with TRBJ2-1; 11 positions match TRBD2. Germline trimming cut 4 bases from V and 4 bases from J; bases unmatched to any gene: 3. The germline gives CDR1 MNHEY, CDR2 SVGEGT. The CDR3 is 15 amino acids. CDR3: CASSSSGGPYNEQFF. DNA for the CDR3: TGTGCCAGCAGTTCTAGCGGGGGGCCTTACAATGAGCAGTTCTTC.

This clonotype has ten or more counts. V gene TRBV6-2 or TRBV6-3 combines with J gene TRBJ1-6, with no clear D. This CDR3 is built from 14 residues. Germline CDR1 is MNHEY and CDR2 is SVGEGT. V dropped 5 bases and J dropped 10 bases, with 15 bases sitting between them. This CDR3 reads CASSRPGQTSPLHF. The CDR3 DNA sequence: TGTGCCAGCAGTCGACCAGGCCAAACGTCACCCCTCCACTTT.

Only a few counts were recorded for this clonotype. This rearrangement joins TRBV12-3 or TRBV12-4 to TRBJ2-3; 11 bases align to TRBD2. The CDR3 consists of 14 residues. V was clipped by 6 bases and J by 12 bases; unmatched bases: 11. The CDR3 spells CASRGLAVGGPQYF. The CDR3 DNA sequence: TGTGCCAGCAGGGGACTAGCGGTCGGAGGTCCCCAGTATTTT.

The table lists this clonotype with a few counts. The V gene is TRBV9, the J gene TRBJ2-1; D call uncertain. Trimming stripped 0 bases from V and 2 bases from J, with 9 bases between. CDR1 is SGDLS, CDR2 YYNGEE, per germline. The CDR3 contains 15 residues. In DNA form, the CDR3 reads TGTGCCAGCAGCGTAGCTGCGAGGCCCTACAATGAGCAGTTCTTC. Translating gives CASSVAARPYNEQFF.

This clonotype was found a few times. The chain has TRBV7-6 and TRBJ2-7; D unclear. The V gene's germline CDR1 is SGHVS and CDR2 FNYEAQ. The V gene lost 5 bases and the J gene lost 4 bases, with 21 bases spanning the gap. This CDR3 is built from 16 residues. DNA of the CDR3: TGTGCCAGCAGCCGGACCGGGTCACCAAGTCCGTACGAGCAGTACTTC. It yields the protein CASSRTGSPSPYEQYF.

The chain couples TRBV20-1 to TRBJ1-2; D is undetermined. CDR3 length equals 10 residues. Germline V lookup: CDR1 DFQATT, CDR2 SNEGSKA (reference sequence). Trimming took off 5 bases at V and 12 bases at J, with 13 bases between the two ends. The CDR3 loop is CSALASGHTF. CDR3 nucleotide sequence: TGCAGTGCTTTAGCCTCCGGGCACACCTTC.

CDR3 region: CASSIGTPGTDTQYF. The CDR3 DNA is TGTGCCAGCAGCATCGGGACACCTGGCACAGATACGCAGTATTTT. The chain recombines TRBV9 with TRBJ2-3; TRBD1 might be the D (6 bases). V was clipped by 4 bases and J by 1 base, with 13 bases between them. CDR1 and CDR2 (germline): SGDLS, YYNGEE. The CDR3 runs 15 residues.

The V and J genes are TRBV20-1 and TRBJ2-2; possibly TRBD1 for D (5 bases). The CDR3 runs to 12 residues. Germline values: CDR1 DFQATT, CDR2 SNEGSKA (reference sequence). Between the trimmed V and J ends, which lost 7 bases and 2 bases, there was a span of 8 bases. CDR3 DNA: TGCAGTGTCCAGGGTAACACCGGGGAGCTGTTTTTT. It specifies CSVQGNTGELFF.

The chain carries TRBV10-3 and TRBJ2-3; D is perhaps TRBD1 (6 bases). Trimming shortened V by 4 bases and J by 4 bases, and 12 bases separated the two germline ends. Per the germline V gene, CDR1 is ENHRY and CDR2 is SYGVKD. This CDR3 has 14 amino acids. Here the CDR3 DNA reads TGTGCCATCAGTGGGGCAGGGGACGCAGATACGCAGTATTTT. Amino acids: CAISGAGDADTQYF.

This clonotype was detected only a few times. The chain is built from TRBV6-2 or TRBV6-3 and TRBJ1-1; D might be TRBD1 (6 bases). CDR1 and CDR2 from the germline V gene are MNHEY and SVGEGT. Trimming removed 6 bases from V and 5 bases from J, with 13 bases in between. The CDR3 consists of 13 residues. The CDR3 region has the DNA TGTGCCAGCAGAGCAGGGGAGCGGACTGAAGCTTTCTTT. Protein: CASRAGERTEAFF.

The sample holds a few counts of this clonotype. V usage is TRBV7-2 and J usage is TRBJ1-4, with 10 bases aligning to TRBD1. In germline, CDR1 is SGHTA, CDR2 FQGNSA. This CDR3 comprises 15 residues. Losses at the gene ends were 3 bases for V and 5 bases for J; bases not matched to a gene: 3. The CDR3, as DNA: TGTGCCAGCAGCTTCGACAGGGGGCGGAATGAAAAACTGTTTTTT. It yields the protein CASSFDRGRNEKLFF.

The rearrangement uses TRBV6-5 and TRBJ2-1; 7 bases map to TRBD1. Germline CDR1 reads MNHEY; CDR2 reads SVGAGI. CDR3 length equals 14 residues. The J segment lost 7 bases and the V segment lost 6 bases, leaving 9 bases of the junction unmatched. CDR3 region: CASRSLGQSNEQFF. In DNA, the CDR3 is TGTGCCAGCAGAAGCCTGGGACAGTCAAATGAGCAGTTCTTC.

J is TRBJ2-1 and V is TRBV5-1; D is unresolved. The CDR3 consists of 16 residues. The germline V and J ends were trimmed by 1 base and 0 bases, with 11 bases remaining between them. Germline V gives CDR1 SGHRS, CDR2 YFSETQ. Written as DNA, the CDR3 is TGCGCCAGCAGCTTGCCAGTCGGCGGCTCCTACAATGAGCAGTTCTTC. It yields the protein CASSLPVGGSYNEQFF.

The chain combines TRBV5-1 with TRBJ1-4; 7 bases fit TRBD1. CDR3 length: 16 residues. Looked up from germline, CDR1 is SGHRS and CDR2 is YFSETQ. V shed 3 bases, J shed 4 bases, and the junction held 9 bases outside the gene matches. CDR3 sequence (DNA): TGCGCCAGCAGCTCGGGACAGTTCCGAATTAATGAAAAACTGTTTTTT. Translation gives CASSSGQFRINEKLFF.

The chain uses TRBV2 and TRBJ2-7, with unresolved D. The CDR3 runs to 10 residues. Germline CDR1 reads SNHLY; CDR2 reads FYNNEI. Trimming stripped 7 bases from V and 7 bases from J, with 8 bases between. CDR3 amino acids: CASKSLEQYF. DNA for the CDR3: TGTGCCAGCAAATCCCTGGAGCAGTACTTC. The full variable domain, in which reference TRBV2 and TRBJ2-7 provide the parts outside the CDR3, is EPEVTQTPSHQVTQMGQEVILRCVPISNHLYFYWYRQILGQKVEFLVSFYNNEISEKSEIFDDQFSVERPDGSNFTLKIRSTKLEDSAMYFCASKSLEQYFGPGTRLTVT.

This clonotype was recorded only once. The V gene is TRBV27, the J gene TRBJ1-4; 7 bases are a match to TRBD1. The CDR3 runs 15 residues. Germline values: CDR1 MNHEY, CDR2 SMNVEV (reference sequence). V lost 5 bases to trimming and J lost 6 bases; unmatched junction nucleotides: 9. The DNA of the CDR3 is TGTGCCAGCAGTGCCCGACAGGGTTGGTATGAAAAACTGTTTTTT. Protein: CASSARQGWYEKLFF.

This clonotype was recorded at least ten times. This sequence joins TRBV7-8 and TRBJ2-3, with TRBD1 as a possible D gene (5 bases). Per the germline V gene, CDR1 is SGHVS and CDR2 is FQNEAQ. Trimming removed 1 base at V and 6 bases at J, with 11 bases between. The CDR3 is 14 amino acids. The CDR3 region has the DNA TGTGCCAGCAGCTTAGGCCTAGGGGCCGATACGCAGTATTTT. Protein product: CASSLGLGADTQYF. The full variable domain, in which reference TRBV7-8 and TRBJ2-3 provide the parts outside the CDR3, is GAGVSQSPRYKVAKRGQDVALRCDPISGHVSLFWYQQALGQGPEFLTYFQNEAQLDKSGLPSDRFFAERPEGSVSTLKIQRTQQEDSAVYLCASSLGLGADTQYFGPGTRLTVL.

The chain links TRBV28 to TRBJ2-1; tentatively, D is TRBD1 (5 bases). This CDR3 has 12 amino acids. V was shortened by 4 bases and J by 14 bases, with 15 bases between the two germline ends. CDR1 MDHEN and CDR2 SYDVKM come from the germline V gene. The CDR3 reads CASSSGMQAKFF. The CDR3 coding sequence is TGTGCCAGCAGTTCAGGGATGCAGGCCAAGTTCTTC.

The chain employs TRBV5-1 and TRBJ2-3; D possibly uses TRBD1 or TRBD2 (5 bases each). V gave up 0 bases and J gave up 6 bases, with 11 bases separating them. In germline, CDR1 is SGHRS, CDR2 YFSETQ. The CDR3 has 14 amino acids. In nucleotides, the CDR3 is TGCGCCAGCAGCTTGGCCGGGGCGAGGGATACGCAGTATTTT. This codes for CASSLAGARDTQYF.

This clonotype was seen more than once but under ten times. The chain carries TRBV9 and TRBJ2-1; possibly TRBD2 for D (5 bases). Germline V gene data show CDR1 as SGDLS and CDR2 as YYNGEE. V was pared by 1 base and J by 2 bases, with 22 bases between. This CDR3 spans 19 amino acids. The CDR3 bases are TGTGCCAGCAGCGTACTGAGCGGTGTATTAGGGCCACCCTACAATGAGCAGTTCTTC. Translation gives CASSVLSGVLGPPYNEQFF.

There are a few counts of this clonotype. The chain is built from TRBV25-1 and TRBJ2-3; D uncertain. Germline V lookup: CDR1 MGHDK, CDR2 SYGVNS. V was trimmed by 5 bases and J by 1 base, leaving 13 bases between them. The CDR3 is 15 residues long. The CDR3 loop reads CASSPWGTRTDTQYF. CDR3 coding DNA: TGTGCCAGCAGTCCCTGGGGAACTCGCACAGATACGCAGTATTTT.

The chain links TRBV7-2 to TRBJ2-3, with TRBD2 identical over 8 bases. J lost 2 bases, V lost 5 bases, and 12 bases had no gene match. CDR3 length: 17 amino acids. Germline V CDR1 and CDR2: SGHTA, FQGNSA. In DNA, the CDR3 is TGTGCCAGCAGCACCTCGCCGGGACTAGGGATCACAGATACGCAGTATTTT. As protein: CASSTSPGLGITDTQYF.

This clonotype was counted at least ten times. This chain links TRBV7-9 with TRBJ1-1; no clear D. This CDR3 contains 11 residues. Germline V CDR1 and CDR2: SEHNR, FQNEAQ (reference sequence). V lost 4 bases and J lost 6, with 6 bases in between. The CDR3 sequence is CASSSGPEAFF. As DNA, the CDR3 is TGTGCCAGCAGCTCGGGTCCTGAAGCTTTCTTT.

This clonotype was observed many times. V and J are TRBV29-1 and TRBJ1-1; no firm D call. V was pared by 7 bases and J by 5 bases, with 17 bases between. This CDR3 spans 13 amino acids. CDR1 and CDR2 (germline): SQVTM, ANQGSEA. DNA for the CDR3: TGCAGCGGTGCGGTTCCGGTTAGTACTGAAGCTTTCTTT. This codes for CSGAVPVSTEAFF.

The chain links TRBV6-2 or TRBV6-3 to TRBJ1-1; D uncertain. Germline assignment: CDR1 MNHEY and CDR2 SVGEGT. CDR3 length equals 12 residues. V was cut by 9 bases and J by 1 base, with 9 bases left in between. In DNA form, the CDR3 reads TGTGCCAGTCGCGGTAGGAACACTGAAGCTTTCTTT. It codes for CASRGRNTEAFF.

The gene calls are TRBV2 and TRBJ2-4, with 7 bases lining up with TRBD1. CDR3 length: 15 amino acids. The germline gives CDR1 SNHLY, CDR2 FYNNEI. With 0 bases clipped from V and 6 bases from J, the junction kept 5 bases outside the gene matches. The CDR3 DNA reads TGTGCCAGCAGTGAAGCAGGGGGCCTGGGAAACATTCAGTACTTC. This encodes CASSEAGGLGNIQYF.